This T cell receptor (beta chain) was identified in a study of cytomegalovirus exposure and HLA in healthy donors. General observations from the study: Being indistinguishable, some V segments were excluded, TRBV6-2 and TRBV6-3 among them. As confirmed in vitro, a few CMV-associated chains were specific for CMV antigens. According to an earlier analysis, most TCR beta V segments yielded productive rearrangements about 90% or about 30% of the time.

The PCR made use of 60 Vbeta and 13 Jbeta primers. Measured with immunoSEQ multiplex PCR; TCRdb has only the in-frame clones, and not every one. The sample records around 150,000 clones, roughly 73% being singletons. As to this clone: Its target is unknown.

Germline loops: CDR1 SGHNT, CDR2 YYREEE (reference sequence). Trimming removed 4 bases from V and 5 bases from J; junction bases left unmatched: 6. This CDR3 contains 14 residues. This clonotype was sampled from a male donor in good health and CMV-seronegative. Sequences were obtained from PBMCs. The rearrangement joins TRBV5-4 to TRBJ2-5; TRBD1 matches 9 bases. The CDR3 loop reads CASSHGQGRETQYF. Written as DNA, the CDR3 is TGTGCCAGCAGCCACGGACAGGGGCGCGAGACCCAGTACTTC.